A single sample gave rise to the 21 T cell receptor beta chains below, sequenced in a study of CD8 T cells in ankylosing spondylitis. General observations from the study: It appeared that ankylosing spondylitis blood was characterized by a TCR beta motif of several highly homologous variants.

TCRdb re-derived calls from the 5' RACE reads in MiXCR, one entry per CDR3 protein. The top ten clones hold roughly 15% of a sample with 330,000 or so distinct CDR3 sequences, 6.5% to 10% of them seen once. No antigen has been assigned to these receptors. Sequenced sample: blood, either unsorted or a sorted T cell fraction (not recorded which). The receptors were sampled from a male donor with ankylosing spondylitis.

This clonotype was counted a few times. The gene calls are TRBV28 and TRBJ2-7; no reliable D call. Looked up from germline, CDR1 is MDHEN and CDR2 is SYDVKM. This CDR3 contains 15 residues. V lost 5 bases and J 2 bases, leaving 16 bases between the germline ends. Written as DNA, the CDR3 is TGTGCCAGCAGTCTCCACTCGGGCCGCCCCTACGAGCAGTACTTC. Translated: CASSLHSGRPYEQYF.

This clonotype was detected many times. This sequence joins TRBV5-1 and TRBJ1-1; 11 bases fit TRBD1. V was clipped by 4 bases and J by 0 bases; unmatched bases: 8. CDR1 is SGHRS and CDR2 is YFSETQ in the germline V gene. There are 17 residues in the CDR3. CDR3 region: CASSPRGQGAMNTEAFF. CDR3 sequence (DNA): TGCGCCAGCAGCCCACGCGGACAGGGGGCTATGAACACTGAAGCTTTCTTT.

This clonotype was picked up a small number of times. This rearrangement joins TRBV5-1 to TRBJ2-7; 16 bases match TRBD2. This CDR3 spans 18 amino acids. Germline loops: CDR1 SGHRS, CDR2 YFSETQ. The V and J ends lost 0 bases and 1 base, in that order; junction bases with no gene match: 4. The CDR3 loop reads CASSLAGGLAGGSYEQYF. CDR3 DNA: TGCGCCAGCAGCTTGGCTGGGGGACTAGCGGGAGGGTCCTACGAGCAGTACTTC. Filled out from reference TRBV5-1 and TRBJ2-7, the complete variable domain reads KAGVTQTPRYLIKTRGQQVTLSCSPISGHRSVSWYQQTPGQGLQFLFEYFSETQRNKGNFPGRFSGRQFSNSRSEMNVSTLELGDSALYLCASSLAGGLAGGSYEQYFGPGTRLTVT.

This clonotype was seen a few times. The chain joins TRBV7-3 to TRBJ2-1, with 7 bases lining up with TRBD2. This CDR3 spans 17 amino acids. Germline CDR1 SGHTA, CDR2 FQGTGA. V gave up 4 bases and J gave up 5 bases; unmatched junction bases: 14. The CDR3 protein is CASSSHLERGRNNEQFF. The CDR3 DNA is TGTGCCAGCAGCTCCCACCTGGAGCGGGGAAGGAACAATGAGCAGTTCTTC.

The genes are TRBV9 and TRBJ1-6; TRBD1 aligns across 8 bases. This CDR3 spans 16 amino acids. The trim removed 3 bases at V and 14 bases at J, leaving 16 bases unmatched. Germline CDR1 is SGDLS and CDR2 is YYNGEE. The CDR3 nucleotides are TGTGCCAGCAGCGCAGCAGGGGGCTCACCGGATTCGGCCCTCCACTTT. This codes for CASSAAGGSPDSALHF. Using reference TRBV9 and TRBJ1-6 for the parts outside the CDR3, the full variable domain is DSGVTQTPKHLITATGQRVTLRCSPRSGDLSVYWYQQSLDQGLQFLIQYYNGEERAKGNILERFSAQQFPDLHSELNLSSLELGDSALYFCASSAAGGSPDSALHFGNGTRLTVT.

This clonotype showed up many times. The chain recombines TRBV27 with TRBJ2-7; possibly TRBD1 for D (5 bases). This CDR3 is built from 14 residues. The V end lost 6 bases, the J end lost 0 bases, and 12 bases lay between the germline ends. Germline CDR1 is MNHEY and CDR2 is SMNVEV (reference sequence). In DNA form, the CDR3 reads TGTGCCAGCAGGCCAGGGAATCCCTCCTACGAGCAGTACTTC. Residues: CASRPGNPSYEQYF.

The J gene is TRBJ1-2, the V gene TRBV12-3 or TRBV12-4; D remains ambiguous. V lost 5 bases and J lost 4, with 11 bases in between. This CDR3 is 13 amino acids long. The CDR3 is CASSPGAVYGYTF. CDR3 in DNA: TGTGCCAGCAGTCCTGGTGCGGTCTATGGCTACACCTTC.

This clonotype was picked up a small number of times. This sequence joins TRBV20-1 and TRBJ1-2; no definite D call. CDR3 length: 12 amino acids. V was pared by 4 bases and J by 7 bases, with 13 bases between. Germline-derived CDR1 and CDR2 are DFQATT and SNEGSKA (reference sequence). The chain's CDR3 is CSATNPKSGYTF. The CDR3 nucleotides are TGCAGTGCTACGAACCCGAAGTCTGGCTACACCTTC.

The sample holds many counts of this clonotype. The chain is built from TRBV28 and TRBJ1-2; no firm D call. This CDR3 comprises 12 residues. Germline CDR1 reads MDHEN; CDR2 reads SYDVKM. Trimming took off 6 bases at V and 0 bases at J, with 5 bases between the two ends. The CDR3 here is CASRQSNYGYTF. In DNA form, the CDR3 reads TGTGCCAGCAGACAGTCTAACTATGGCTACACCTTC.

This clonotype showed up just a few times. The chain employs TRBV11-1 and TRBJ1-4, with D tentatively TRBD1 (6 bases). This CDR3 is 20 amino acids long. The germline V and J ends were trimmed by 0 bases and 4 bases, with 24 bases remaining between them. Germline V lookup: CDR1 SGHAT, CDR2 FQDESV (reference sequence). CDR3 DNA: TGTGCCAGCAGCTTAGCGGGCTCGACAGGCCTTCCTTCTCTTAATGAAAAACTGTTTTTT. Encoded protein: CASSLAGSTGLPSLNEKLFF.

This clonotype was picked up a small number of times. This rearrangement joins TRBV5-1 to TRBJ1-1, with D possibly matching TRBD1 (5 bases). This CDR3 region has 14 residues. V dropped 3 bases and J dropped 4 bases, with 13 bases sitting between them. CDR1 and CDR2 from the germline V gene are SGHRS and YFSETQ. As DNA, the CDR3 is TGCGCCAGCAGCTCCGGGGGGATATCCACTGAAGCTTTCTTT. The encoded protein is CASSSGGISTEAFF.

The chain couples TRBV12-3 or TRBV12-4 to TRBJ2-2; 9 bases are shared with TRBD1. The V segment lost 6 bases and the J segment 6 bases; nucleotides outside the gene matches: 5. CDR3 length: 14 residues. CDR3 in DNA: TGTGCCAGCAGCAGGGACAGGGACGCCGGGGAGCTGTTTTTT. Translated, it gives CASSRDRDAGELFF.

This clonotype came up a few times. This chain links TRBV12-3 or TRBV12-4 with TRBJ2-2; D may match TRBD1 or TRBD2 (5 bases each). The V end lost 6 bases, the J end lost 3 bases, and 11 bases lay between the germline ends. CDR3 length: 14 amino acids. CDR3 loop: CASRPGAHTGELFF. The CDR3 DNA sequence: TGTGCCAGCAGGCCCGGGGCCCACACCGGGGAGCTGTTTTTT.

The sample holds a few counts of this clonotype. The chain recombines TRBV11-3 with TRBJ1-2, with a weak D call TRBD1 (6 bases). This CDR3 comprises 12 residues. The V gene's germline CDR1 is SGHNT and CDR2 YENEEA. V was clipped by 4 bases and J by 8 bases, with 11 bases between them. CDR3 in amino acids: CASSYTDRGYTF. For the CDR3, the DNA is TGTGCCAGCAGCTACACGGACAGAGGCTACACCTTC.

The table lists this clonotype with a few counts. The V gene is TRBV28, the J gene TRBJ2-5; no definite D call. Trimming took 1 base from V and 0 from J, leaving 3 bases between them. The CDR3 has 13 amino acids. Germline assignment: CDR1 MDHEN and CDR2 SYDVKM. Written as DNA, the CDR3 is TGTGCCAGCAGTTTATACTACCAAGAGACCCAGTACTTC. This encodes CASSLYYQETQYF.

This clonotype was seen a handful of times. The CDR3, as DNA: TGTGCCAGCAGTTACTCGAACAGGGGAGATGCGCAAGAGACCCAGTACTTC. Encoded protein: CASSYSNRGDAQETQYF. V usage is TRBV6-5 and J usage is TRBJ2-5; 7 bases fit TRBD1. Trimming cost V 0 bases and J 2 bases; bases outside gene matches: 9. Germline V gives CDR1 MNHEY, CDR2 SVGAGI. The CDR3 is made up of 17 amino acids.

This clonotype was picked up a small number of times. This rearrangement joins TRBV20-1 to TRBJ1-6, with 8 bases fitting TRBD1. V shed 6 bases, J shed 9 bases, and the junction held 4 bases outside the gene matches. The germline gives CDR1 DFQATT, CDR2 SNEGSKA (reference sequence). The CDR3 sequence is 12 residues long. The CDR3 loop is CSARTGSSPLHF. The CDR3 nucleotides read TGCAGTGCAAGGACAGGGAGTTCACCCCTCCACTTT.

This clonotype showed up just a few times. This sequence joins TRBV7-9 and TRBJ1-1; no clear D. The V end lost 5 bases, the J end lost 4 bases, and 11 bases lay between the germline ends. The CDR3 has 13 amino acids. Germline V lookup: CDR1 SEHNR, CDR2 FQNEAQ (reference sequence). The CDR3 DNA reads TGTGCCAGCAGCCCGGCCGAGGGCACTGAAGCTTTCTTT. This translates into CASSPAEGTEAFF.

This clonotype was seen ten or more times. The J gene is TRBJ2-3, the V gene TRBV18, with TRBD2 matching 8 bases. The CDR3 runs 14 residues. Unmatched junction bases numbered 5, after V lost 8 bases and J lost 1 base. From germline, CDR1 is KGHSH and CDR2 LQKENI. CDR3 coding DNA: TGTGCCAGCCGAACTAGCGGTCGCACAGATACGCAGTATTTT. Amino acid sequence: CASRTSGRTDTQYF. The full variable domain, in which reference TRBV18 and TRBJ2-3 provide the parts outside the CDR3, is NAGVMQNPRHLVRRRGQEARLRCSPMKGHSHVYWYRQLPEEGLKFMVYLQKENIIDESGMPKERFSAEFPKEGPSILRIQQVVRGDSAAYFCASRTSGRTDTQYFGPGTRLTVL.

This clonotype was seen a handful of times. The chain carries TRBV5-1 and TRBJ2-5; maybe TRBD2 (5 bases). CDR3 length: 15 residues. The V end was cut by 4 bases, the J end by 4 bases, with 17 bases between. Germline lookup yields CDR1 SGHRS and CDR2 YFSETQ. DNA for the CDR3: TGCGCCAGCAGCGACGTCCTAGCAGAGGCAGAGACCCAGTACTTC. This encodes CASSDVLAEAETQYF.

Many counts were recorded for this clonotype. V and J are TRBV7-2 and TRBJ1-2; D is possibly TRBD1 (5 bases). Trimming pared 1 base from V and 3 bases from J, leaving 12 bases between. CDR1 and CDR2 (germline): SGHTA, FQGNSA. The CDR3 extends over 15 amino acids. CDR3 protein: CASSLDPGDDYGYTF. For the CDR3, the DNA is TGTGCCAGCAGCTTAGACCCGGGGGACGACTATGGCTACACCTTC.